The entry below gives a single T cell receptor beta chain sequence along with its context. As yet, its antigen is unknown. The source of the sample is a study of regulatory T cells in long-lasting Graves disease. Study-level information: Disease was considered persistent Graves' disease after over 5 years of antithyroid drugs (with positive TSH receptor antibodies).

Overall study findings and caveats: There were preferences for TRBV28, TRBJ1-2 and TRBJ2-5 in persistent disease. More public clonotypes were shared by persistent patients (2,741) than by new patients (around 990).

iRepertoire HTBI primers and Arm-PCR of CDR3 regions built TCR beta libraries. As originally analysed: Identification of gene segments yielded some 62 TRBV and more than eleven TRBJ across samples. TCRdb recomputed calls from the multiplex PCR reads with MiXCR, one row per CDR3 protein. The V and J calls reflect TCRdb's pipeline rather than the authors' work. The data show approximately 690,000 distinct CDR3 sequences, about 30% seen once. Time point of the sample: persistent/refractory GD, antithyroid drugs over 5 years with positive TRAb. The TCR library used RNA extracted from PBMCs. V was pared by 4 bases and J by 4 bases, with 14 bases between. The germline CDR1 and CDR2 sequences are GTSNPN and SVGIG (reference sequence). The CDR3 is made up of 13 amino acids.

This chain connects TRBV30 to TRBJ2-7; possibly TRBD2 for D (6 bases). Here the sequenced sample was peripheral blood mononuclear cells (PBMCs), taken when the disease was refractory, from a patient treated with antithyroid drugs. This receptor was identified in a female donor with Graves disease. The CDR3 DNA reads TGTGCCTGGACCGACGCGGGATCTTACGAGCAGTACTTC. Translation: CAWTDAGSYEQYF.